This is a list of T cell receptor beta chains from one sample in a study of ipilimumab plus nivolumab after autologous stem cell transplantation. Produced via immunoSEQ multiplex PCR; TCRdb's table is partial and in-frame only. In the table there are 8,000 to 10,000 clones, 67% of which are singletons. The starting material was PBMCs, obtained in a trial of ipilimumab plus nivolumab as post-transplant consolidation. The receptor source for this set is a female donor with multiple myeloma. CDR3s include the opening cysteine and the closing phenylalanine or tryptophan. Each record gives: clone size, J gene, D gene, V gene, CDR3 DNA, CDR3 protein. D genes are given only for firm matches. A row's size may be missing; if present it is once, few, many or a size class.

-	TRBJ2-7	-	TRBV28	TGTGCCAGCAGCGGGCTTAATGGGGCCCACGAGCAGTACTTC	CASSGLNGAHEQYF
medium-sized	TRBJ2-7	-	TRBV28	TGTGCCAGCACCTTCACTTCCTACGGTTGGTACGAGCAGTACTTC	CASTFTSYGWYEQYF
-	TRBJ2-1	TRBD2	TRBV11-2	TGTGCCAGCAGCAAGGGAGAAGGAGGACTAGCGGGAAGGAATGAGCAGTTCTTC	CASSKGEGGLAGRNEQFF
-	TRBJ1-1	-	TRBV11-3	TGTGCCAGCAGCTTAGAACCTTTGACAGCGAACACTGAAGCTTTCTTT	CASSLEPLTANTEAFF
-	TRBJ2-2	-	TRBV7-7	TGTGCCAGCAGCTTACAAGCCGGCCCCGGGGAGCTGTTTTTT	CASSLQAGPGELFF
-	TRBJ2-1	-	TRBV28	TGTGCCAGCAGTTTTTTGATTTCCAATGAGCAGTTCTTC	CASSFLISNEQFF
-	TRBJ2-3	-	TRBV7-3	TGTGCCAGCAGCCTAGCGTTGGGCGGGATTGATACGCAGTATTTT	CASSLALGGIDTQYF
-	TRBJ2-3	TRBD1	TRBV19	TGTGCCAGTAGTATGAGGACAGGGGAATCAGATACGCAGTATTTT	CASSMRTGESDTQYF
-	TRBJ2-3	-	TRBV7-2	TGTGCCGCTTCAGGGGCGGATACGCAGTATTTT	CAASGADTQYF
few	TRBJ2-3	TRBD2	TRBV11-2	TGTGCCAGCAGCACGACTAGCGGGAGGGGTGCAGATACGCAGTATTTT	CASSTTSGRGADTQYF
-	TRBJ1-2	-	TRBV7-1	TGTGCCAGCAGCTTTCCCTGGTCCCCTCTTGGAGGCTACACCTTC	CASSFPWSPLGGYTF
-	TRBJ1-6	TRBD1	TRBV9	TGTGCCAGCAGCGTAGGTTGGACAGGGGGTTCACCCCTCCACTTT	CASSVGWTGGSPLHF
-	TRBJ2-5	TRBD2	TRBV14	TGTGCCAGCAGCCAACTAGCGGGAGTCGGGGAGGAGACCCAGTACTTC	CASSQLAGVGEETQYF
-	TRBJ2-7	TRBD2	TRBV28	TGTGCCAGCAGTTTTTTACGGGCGGGAGCGAACTACGAGCAGTACTTC	CASSFLRAGANYEQYF
-	TRBJ2-1	TRBD2	TRBV12-5	TGTGCTAGTGGTTACGGGGGGGAGTACAATGAGCAGTTCTTC	CASGYGGEYNEQFF
-	TRBJ2-7	-	TRBV27	TGTGCCAGCAGTTTTTCCGGGGGAGAGCAGTACTTC	CASSFSGGEQYF
-	TRBJ2-7	TRBD2	TRBV2	TGTGCCAGCAAGAGGACTAGCGACACCTACGAGCAGTACTTC	CASKRTSDTYEQYF
-	TRBJ2-3	-	TRBV9	TGTGCCAGCAGCGTAGGCCTAGCGACAGATACGCAGTATTTT	CASSVGLATDTQYF
-	TRBJ2-5	-	TRBV9	TGTGCCAGCAGCGGAACTAGCCTTCGAGAGACCCAGTACTTC	CASSGTSLRETQYF
few	TRBJ2-7	TRBD1	TRBV28	TGTGCCAGCACCGGGACAGGGGTCACCTACGAGCAGTACTTC	CASTGTGVTYEQYF
-	TRBJ2-3	-	TRBV25-1	TGTGCCAGCTCCTTCACAGATACGCAGTATTTT	CASSFTDTQYF
-	TRBJ2-1	TRBD2	TRBV27	TGTGCCAGCAGTTTACTTGCGGGAGGGCCCTACAATGAGCAGTTCTTC	CASSLLAGGPYNEQFF
-	TRBJ2-1	-	TRBV18	TGTGCCAGCTCACCCATAGATGGCCAACTACCGGGGCGGAATGAGCAGTTCTTC	CASSPIDGQLPGRNEQFF
-	TRBJ2-7	TRBD1	TRBV6-6	TGTGCCAGCAGTTTAGGACAGGATCGCTACGAGCAGTACTTC	CASSLGQDRYEQYF
-	TRBJ2-1	-	TRBV6-5	TGTGCCAGCAGTCTCCCGAACAATGAGCAGTTCTTC	CASSLPNNEQFF
-	TRBJ2-6	TRBD2	TRBV5-1	TGCGCCAGCAGCTCGGGACTAGCGGGAGGGCCGGCCAACGTCCTGACTTTC	CASSSGLAGGPANVLTF
medium-sized	TRBJ2-3	TRBD2	TRBV11-2	TGTGCCAGCAGCTTTCTAGCGGCCACTAGCACAGATACGCAGTATTTT	CASSFLAATSTDTQYF
-	TRBJ1-1	-	TRBV6-5	TGTGCCAGCAGTTTTGAGACGCATACTGAAGCTTTCTTT	CASSFETHTEAFF
-	TRBJ2-1	TRBD2	TRBV28	TGTGCCAGCAACAGAAGCGGGAGCGGGTCTATAGGGGAGCAGTTCTTC	CASNRSGSGSIGEQFF
-	TRBJ2-1	TRBD2	TRBV7-3	TGTGCCAGCAGCTTACCCCGACGGGGACAAGTGACTAGCGGAAGCAATGAGCAGTTCTTC	CASSLPRRGQVTSGSNEQFF
-	TRBJ1-6	TRBD1	TRBV7-9	TGTGCCAGCAGGTCCGGCGGACAGGGGTATAATTCACCCCTCCACTTT	CASRSGGQGYNSPLHF
-	TRBJ1-2	-	TRBV6-5	TGTGCCAGCAGTTACTCCTCCCAGGGTCTGGAAGGCTACACCTTC	CASSYSSQGLEGYTF
-	TRBJ1-6	-	TRBV19	TGTGCCAGTGAAGTCGGTGGCGGCAATTCACCCCTCCACTTT	CASEVGGGNSPLHF
once	TRBJ1-1	-	TRBV9	TGTGCCAGCAGCGTAGTTGGGGGGGCTGAAGCTTTCTTT	CASSVVGGAEAFF
-	TRBJ1-5	-	TRBV27	TGTGCCAGCAGTTTGCCCTCCGGGTCCCAGCATTTT	CASSLPSGSQHF
-	TRBJ2-5	-	TRBV27	TGTGCCAGCAGTTTAGCGGTTCAACAAGAGACCCAGTACTTC	CASSLAVQQETQYF
few	TRBJ2-1	-	TRBV27	TGTGCCAGCAGTTCCTTACTAGGAGTACAGTTCTTC	CASSSLLGVQFF
-	TRBJ2-1	-	TRBV19	TGTGCCAGTAGTGCCCGGCCGGACGCCGATGAGCAGTTCTTC	CASSARPDADEQFF
-	TRBJ2-1	TRBD1	TRBV11-2	TGTGCCAGCAGCTTAGGTCCAGGACAGGTCAATGAGCAGTTCTTC	CASSLGPGQVNEQFF
-	TRBJ1-2	TRBD1	TRBV19	TGTGCCAGTAAAAAGATAAGGGGGCTCAACTATGGCTACACCTTC	CASKKIRGLNYGYTF